These 16 T cell receptor beta chains were sequenced from one sample in a study of shared clonotypes between healthy human individuals. Clones were read by immunoSEQ multiplex PCR, and TCRdb kept only the in-frame ones, dropping some. The data show more than 2 million clones, nearly 97% seen once. Sequencing was carried out using naive CD4+ T cells sorted from blood. Subset noted: CD45RA+ positively selected. The receptors here all came from a man aged 18 to 35 in good health.

The chain recombines TRBV12-2 with TRBJ2-3; the table's D call, TRBD1, has no DNA check behind it. TRBV12-2 is an annotated pseudogene. The CDR3 has 14 residues. The CDR3 protein is CASRMTGGRDTQYF. In nucleotides, the CDR3 is TGTGCAAGTCGGATGACAGGGGGAAGAGATACGCAGTATTTT.

The chain combines TRBV4-3 with TRBJ1-3; D may be TRBD1 (5 bases). The CDR3 sequence is 16 residues long. V lost 4 bases to trimming and J lost 10 bases, with 23 bases between them. Germline V gene data show CDR1 as LGHNA and CDR2 as YSLEER. The CDR3 coding sequence is TGCGCCAGCAGCCGTCGACAGACCGGGTACTTGGGGACCATATATTTT. As protein: CASSRRQTGYLGTIYF.

The rearrangement uses TRBV7-9 and TRBJ2-1, with D unresolved. V was pared by 2 bases and J by 2 bases, with 7 bases between. The CDR3 totals 14 residues. Germline lookup yields CDR1 SEHNR and CDR2 FQNEAQ (reference sequence). CDR3 coding DNA: TGTGCCAGCAGCTTACAAGAGGCCTACAATGAGCAGTTCTTC. Translated: CASSLQEAYNEQFF.

This clone has a single count. The chain combines TRBV10-3 with TRBJ2-2; a weak D match, TRBD1 (6 bases). Trimming stripped 9 bases from V and 0 bases from J, with 8 bases between. This CDR3 has 13 residues. The germline V gene encodes CDR1 ENHRY and CDR2 SYGVKD. The CDR3 DNA is TGTGCCATGCGGACAGCGAACACCGGGGAGCTGTTTTTT. Translation: CAMRTANTGELFF.

The chain joins TRBV6-5 to TRBJ2-7, with D possibly TRBD1 on 6 matching bases. V lost 5 bases, J lost 2 bases, and 13 bases lay in between. This CDR3 spans 14 amino acids. Looked up from germline, CDR1 is MNHEY and CDR2 is SVGAGI. The CDR3 sequence is CASSTRQVPYEQYF. In DNA, the CDR3 is TGTGCCAGCAGTACCCGACAGGTCCCCTACGAGCAGTACTTC.

The V gene is TRBV9, the J gene TRBJ2-3; 7 bases align to TRBD1. This CDR3 has 17 amino acids. The V gene's germline CDR1 is SGDLS and CDR2 YYNGEE. The V gene end was trimmed by 0 bases and the J gene end by 3 bases; junction bases not matched to a gene: 10. The CDR3: CASSVGNTGAKTDTQYF. CDR3 DNA: TGTGCCAGCAGCGTAGGAAATACAGGGGCCAAAACAGATACGCAGTATTTT. The complete variable domain, with remaining parts taken from reference TRBV9 and TRBJ2-3, reads DSGVTQTPKHLITATGQRVTLRCSPRSGDLSVYWYQQSLDQGLQFLIQYYNGEERAKGNILERFSAQQFPDLHSELNLSSLELGDSALYFCASSVGNTGAKTDTQYFGPGTRLTVL.

The chain has TRBV18 and TRBJ1-2; 8 nucleotides line up with TRBD1. Trimming at V came to 3 bases and at J to 4 bases, leaving 10 bases not matched to a gene. The CDR3 covers 16 residues. Germline V gene data show CDR1 as KGHSH and CDR2 as LQKENI. The CDR3 protein is CASSPTPGGGPYGYTF. The DNA of the CDR3 is TGTGCCAGCTCACCCACACCAGGGGGCGGCCCCTATGGCTACACCTTC.

The CDR3 DNA sequence: TGTGCCAGCAGCGCGCAGTCGGGCGCCCCTAATGAAAAACTGTTTTTT. This encodes CASSAQSGAPNEKLFF. The chain has TRBV7-9 and TRBJ1-4; D is undetermined. The germline V gene encodes CDR1 SEHNR and CDR2 FQNEAQ (reference sequence). The CDR3 is 16 amino acids. Trimming removed 5 bases from V and 3 bases from J, with 16 bases in between.

The CDR3 region is CASSSGGPTYGYTF. CDR3 coding DNA: TGTGCCAGCAGTTCCGGAGGGCCGACATATGGCTACACCTTC. The J gene is TRBJ1-2, the V gene TRBV6-5; D is ambiguous. CDR3 size: 14 residues. CDR1 and CDR2 (germline): MNHEY, SVGAGI. V was pared by 4 bases and J by 5 bases, with 14 bases between.

The chain couples TRBV7-3 to TRBJ1-1, with TRBD1 identical over 9 bases. With V trimmed by 5 bases and J by 1 base, 2 bases remained unmatched. The CDR3 has 14 amino acids. Per germline, CDR1 SGHTA and CDR2 FQGTGA. Here the CDR3 reads CASSRDRANTEAFF. CDR3 coding DNA: TGTGCCAGCAGCCGGGACAGGGCGAACACTGAAGCTTTCTTT.

This rearrangement joins TRBV15 to TRBJ1-1; no definite D call. Per germline, CDR1 LNHNV and CDR2 YYDKDF (reference sequence). The CDR3 totals 13 residues. Trimming cost V 0 bases and J 6 bases, with 8 bases left between them. This CDR3 is CATSRDPGSEAFF. The CDR3 bases are TGTGCCACCAGCAGAGATCCTGGCTCTGAAGCTTTCTTT.

In regard to this clone: Other DNA sequences of this sample code for an identical CDR3. The rearrangement joins TRBV5-1 to TRBJ1-3, with D unresolved. The V gene lost 4 bases and the J gene lost 0 bases, with 8 bases spanning the gap. Germline CDR1 reads SGHRS; CDR2 reads YFSETQ. The CDR3 has 14 amino acids. Written as DNA, the CDR3 is TGCGCCAGCAGCCCAGGCTTCTCTGGAAACACCATATATTTT. Its protein is CASSPGFSGNTIYF.

The genes are TRBV7-2 and TRBJ2-6; possibly TRBD2 for D (6 bases). Germline loops: CDR1 SGHTA, CDR2 FQGNSA. V gave up 1 base and J gave up 0 bases, with 13 bases separating them. The CDR3 is made up of 18 amino acids. The CDR3 loop reads CASSLVAVMFSGANVLTF. In DNA, the CDR3 is TGTGCCAGCAGCTTAGTAGCGGTCATGTTCTCTGGGGCCAACGTCCTGACTTTC.

This clone was recorded only once. One junction end disagrees with the germline gene, perhaps due to a read error. The chain joins TRBV18 to TRBJ1-4; D unresolved. This CDR3 spans 14 amino acids. Germline V lookup: CDR1 KGHSH, CDR2 LQKENI. CDR3 nucleotides: TGTGCCAGCTCACAGGGAACTAAAAATGAAAGACTGTTTTTT. It codes for CASSQGTKNERLFF.

The gene calls are TRBV10-3 and TRBJ1-2; TRBD1 matches at 12 bases. Looked up from germline, CDR1 is ENHRY and CDR2 is SYGVKD. The CDR3 loop spans 15 amino acids. V lost 10 bases to trimming and J lost 1 base; unmatched junction nucleotides: 7. DNA for the CDR3: TGTGCCACACCCGGGACAGGGGGCCTTAACTATGGCTACACCTTC. Protein product: CATPGTGGLNYGYTF.

The chain carries TRBV10-2 and TRBJ1-1; D is unresolved. Per germline, CDR1 WSHSY and CDR2 SAAADI. The CDR3 extends over 12 amino acids. Trimming pared 7 bases from V and 7 bases from J, leaving 13 bases between. CDR3: CASNAGADEAFF. CDR3 DNA sequence: TGCGCCAGCAATGCCGGAGCCGATGAAGCTTTCTTT.